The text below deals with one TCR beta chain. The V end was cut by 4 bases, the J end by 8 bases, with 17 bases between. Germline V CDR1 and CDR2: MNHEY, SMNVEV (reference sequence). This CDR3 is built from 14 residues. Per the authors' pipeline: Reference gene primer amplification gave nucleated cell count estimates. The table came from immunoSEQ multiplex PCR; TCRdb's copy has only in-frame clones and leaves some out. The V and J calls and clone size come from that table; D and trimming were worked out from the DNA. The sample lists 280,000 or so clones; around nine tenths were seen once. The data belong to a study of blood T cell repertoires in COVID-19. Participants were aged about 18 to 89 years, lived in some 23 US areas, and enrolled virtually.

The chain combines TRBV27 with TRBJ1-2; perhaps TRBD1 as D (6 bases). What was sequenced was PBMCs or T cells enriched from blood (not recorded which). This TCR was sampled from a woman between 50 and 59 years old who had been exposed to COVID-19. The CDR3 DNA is TGTGCCAGCAGTTCCCTTTCGGACAGTGGAGGCTACACCTTC. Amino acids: CASSSLSDSGGYTF.